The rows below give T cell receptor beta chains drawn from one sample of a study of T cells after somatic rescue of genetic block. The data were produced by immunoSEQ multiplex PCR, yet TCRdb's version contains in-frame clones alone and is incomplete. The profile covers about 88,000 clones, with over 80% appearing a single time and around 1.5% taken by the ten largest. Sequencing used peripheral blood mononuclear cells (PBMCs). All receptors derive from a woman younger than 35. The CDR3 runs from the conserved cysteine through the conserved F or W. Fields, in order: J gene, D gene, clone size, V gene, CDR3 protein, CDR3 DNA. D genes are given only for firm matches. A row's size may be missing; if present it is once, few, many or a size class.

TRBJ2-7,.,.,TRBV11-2,CASSFPGEVAERSYEQYF,TGTGCCAGCAGCTTCCCCGGGGAGGTGGCGGAGCGGTCCTACGAGCAGTACTTC
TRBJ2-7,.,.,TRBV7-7,CASSLGLNYEQYF,TGTGCTAGCAGCCTGGGACTGAATTACGAGCAGTACTTC
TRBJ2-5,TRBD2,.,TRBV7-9,CASSSYRTSGGETQYF,TGTGCCAGCAGCTCGTACCGGACTAGCGGGGGGGAGACCCAGTACTTC
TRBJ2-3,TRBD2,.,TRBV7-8,CASSPRLAGGRDTQYF,TGTGCCAGCAGCCCTAGACTAGCGGGAGGGCGGGATACGCAGTATTTT
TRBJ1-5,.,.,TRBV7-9,CASSLGDVSNQPQHF,TGTGCCAGCAGCTTAGGGGACGTTAGCAATCAGCCCCAGCATTTT
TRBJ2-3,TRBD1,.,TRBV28,CASSLTRTGFGSDTQYF,TGTGCCAGCAGTTTAACTCGGACAGGGTTCGGATCTGATACGCAGTATTTT
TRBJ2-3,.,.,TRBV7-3,CASRPPGGNTQYF,TGTGCCAGCAGACCCCCTGGGGGGAATACGCAGTATTTT
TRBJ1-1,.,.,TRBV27,CASSPRGGLYTEAFF,TGTGCCAGCAGTCCAAGGGGGGGATTATACACTGAAGCTTTCTTT
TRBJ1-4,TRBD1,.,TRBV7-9,CASSAWTGVKNEKLFF,TGTGCCAGCAGCGCCTGGACAGGGGTCAAGAATGAAAAACTGTTTTTT
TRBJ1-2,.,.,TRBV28,CAIHREGRGGGYTF,TGTGCCATCCACCGCGAGGGCAGGGGCGGTGGCTACACCTTC
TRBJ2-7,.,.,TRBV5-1,CASSLGAGLSYEQYF,TGCGCCAGCAGCTTGGGGGCAGGATTAAGCTACGAGCAGTACTTC
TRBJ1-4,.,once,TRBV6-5,CASSYSGTPDEKLFF,TGTGCCAGCAGTTACTCAGGCACGCCTGATGAAAAACTGTTTTTT
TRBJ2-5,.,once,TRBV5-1,CASSVGQPKETQYF,TGCGCCAGCAGTGTTGGACAGCCGAAAGAGACCCAGTACTTC
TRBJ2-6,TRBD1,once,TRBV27,CASTQMTGVGANVLTF,TGTGCCAGCACACAAATGACAGGGGTTGGGGCCAACGTCCTGACTTTC
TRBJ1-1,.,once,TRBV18,CASSRSGGDTEAFF,TGTGCCAGCTCACGCTCTGGGGGGGACACTGAAGCTTTCTTT
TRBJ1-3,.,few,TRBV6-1,CASREFGTPYF,TGTGCCAGCAGGGAGTTTGGGACCCCATATTTT
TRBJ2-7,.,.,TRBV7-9,CASSSTEGGSPLYEQYF,TGTGCCAGCAGCTCTACCGAGGGGGGGTCGCCCCTCTACGAGCAGTACTTC
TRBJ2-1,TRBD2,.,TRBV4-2,CASSQPLAGAEQFF,TGTGCCAGCAGCCAGCCCCTAGCGGGAGCTGAGCAGTTCTTC
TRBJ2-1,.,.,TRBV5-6,CASSFGQGGRNEQFF,TGTGCCAGCAGCTTCGGACAGGGAGGGAGAAATGAGCAGTTCTTC
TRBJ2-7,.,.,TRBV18,CASSPTGHSGSYEQYF,TGTGCCAGCTCACCGACAGGTCACTCCGGGTCCTACGAGCAGTACTTC
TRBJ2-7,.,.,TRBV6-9,CASAGEGAHEQYF,TGTGCCAGCGCTGGGGAGGGGGCCCACGAGCAGTACTTC
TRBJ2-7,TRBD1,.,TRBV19,CASTSGGQGKLSHAYEQYF,TGTGCCAGTACAAGCGGCGGACAGGGGAAGCTTTCACATGCCTACGAGCAGTACTTC
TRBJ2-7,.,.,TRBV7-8,CASSPGQKYEQYF,TGTGCCAGCAGCCCCGGACAGAAGTACGAGCAGTACTTC
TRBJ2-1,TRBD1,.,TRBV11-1,CASSLVEQGGYEQFF,TGTGCCAGCAGCTTAGTTGAACAGGGGGGCTATGAGCAGTTCTTC
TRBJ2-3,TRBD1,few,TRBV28,CASSLVPGQGTDTQYF,TGTGCCAGCAGTTTGGTTCCGGGACAGGGCACAGATACGCAGTATTTT
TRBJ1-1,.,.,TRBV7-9,CASSPRVQALNTEAFF,TGTGCCAGCAGCCCTAGGGTACAGGCCCTGAACACTGAAGCTTTCTTT
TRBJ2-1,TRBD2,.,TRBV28,CASSRDSGSFENEQFF,TGTGCCAGCAGTCGGGATAGCGGGAGTTTTGAAAATGAGCAGTTCTTC
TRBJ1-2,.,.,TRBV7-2,CASSSYNYGYTF,TGTGCCAGCAGCTCCTATAACTATGGCTACACCTTC
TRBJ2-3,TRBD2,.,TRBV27,CASSSRLAGGPDTQYF,TGTGCCAGCAGTTCCCGACTAGCGGGAGGGCCAGATACGCAGTATTTT
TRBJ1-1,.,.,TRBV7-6,CASSLVSGNTEAFF,TGTGCCAGCAGCTTAGTATCAGGGAACACTGAAGCTTTCTTT
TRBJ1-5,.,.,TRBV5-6,CASRYTGTPSNQPQHF,TGTGCCAGCAGATACACAGGGACTCCGAGCAATCAGCCCCAGCATTTT
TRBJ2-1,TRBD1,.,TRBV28,CASRGQSSPNSYNEQFF,TGTGCCAGCAGGGGACAGTCAAGCCCGAATAGTTACAATGAGCAGTTCTTC
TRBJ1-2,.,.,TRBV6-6,CASSPDRFPNYGYTF,TGTGCCAGCAGCCCCGACAGGTTTCCTAACTATGGCTACACCTTC
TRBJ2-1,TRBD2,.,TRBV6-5,CASSYTSGSYNEQFF,TGTGCCAGCAGTTACACTAGCGGGAGCTACAATGAGCAGTTCTTC
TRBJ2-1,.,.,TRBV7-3,CASSQVLGEAFF,TGTGCCAGCAGCCAAGTCTTGGGGGAGGCGTTCTTC
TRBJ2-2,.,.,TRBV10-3,CAISEPSQNTGELFF,TGTGCCATCAGTGAGCCGAGTCAAAACACCGGGGAGCTGTTTTTT
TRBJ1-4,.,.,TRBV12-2,CASRLMRRQTNEKLFF,TGTGCAAGTCGCTTAATGAGGAGGCAGACTAATGAAAAACTGTTTTTT
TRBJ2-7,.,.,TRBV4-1,CASSQVQDDEQYF,TGCGCCAGCAGCCAAGTGCAGGACGACGAGCAGTACTTC
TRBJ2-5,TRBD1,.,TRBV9,CASSSRTGIGVPQYF,TGTGCCAGCAGCTCCCGGACAGGGATTGGCGTTCCCCAGTACTTC
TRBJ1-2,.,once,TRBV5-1,CASSLVPEAGNTF,TGCGCCAGCAGCTTGGTCCCCGAGGCCGGCAACACCTTC
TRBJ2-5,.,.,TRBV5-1,CASSLVLAPQETQYF,TGCGCCAGCAGCTTGGTGCTAGCACCCCAAGAGACCCAGTACTTC
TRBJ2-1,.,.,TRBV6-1,CASSSTGEQFF,TGTGCCAGCAGTTCCACAGGGGAGCAGTTCTTC